The present TCR beta chain was sequenced within a study of blood T cell repertoires in COVID-19. As for the study in general: In each case, the material was cDNA or gDNA derived from T cells, B-cell-depleted T cells, or PBMCs.

The authors' processing: Amplification of reference gene primers provided the estimated nucleated cell counts. Profiled with immunoSEQ multiplex PCR; TCRdb holds only in-frame clones, not every one. The V and J calls and clone size are taken from that table; D and trimming were inferred from the DNA. Of around 480,000 clones in the sample, 87% were seen once. V lost 4 bases and J lost 7, with 17 bases in between. The CDR3 length is 14 residues. Germline V gene data show CDR1 as SGHRS and CDR2 as YFSETQ. Participants' own reports of clinical history determined their cohort assignment. The sequenced sample consisted of PBMCs or T cells enriched from blood (not recorded which). This chain links TRBV5-1 with TRBJ1-1; no reliable D call. The clonotype was recovered from a young woman who had recovered from COVID-19. CDR3 residues: CASSPSLGVNEAFF. Written as DNA, the CDR3 is TGCGCCAGCAGCCCTTCCCTCGGGGTAAATGAAGCTTTCTTT.